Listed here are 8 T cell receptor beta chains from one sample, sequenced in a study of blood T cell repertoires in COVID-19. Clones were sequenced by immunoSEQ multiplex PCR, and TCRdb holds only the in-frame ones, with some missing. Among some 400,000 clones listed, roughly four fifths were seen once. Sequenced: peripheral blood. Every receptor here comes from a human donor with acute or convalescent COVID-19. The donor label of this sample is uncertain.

CDR3 DNA sequence: TGCGCCAGCAGCCAAGGGCCGACTAGCTCTGGGGCCAACGTCCTGACTTTC. Translated, it gives CASSQGPTSSGANVLTF. The gene calls are TRBV4-1 and TRBJ2-6, with D tentatively TRBD2 (6 bases). The CDR3 has 17 residues. Germline V lookup: CDR1 MGHRA, CDR2 YSYEKL. V dropped 1 base and J dropped 0 bases, with 10 bases sitting between them.

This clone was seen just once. The CDR3 region has the DNA TGTGCCAGCAGCGCCCCAGGGCTCCTAGCGGGAGGGAGGGATGAGCAGTTCTTC. Amino acid sequence: CASSAPGLLAGGRDEQFF. The V call is TRBV7-2, the J call TRBJ2-1; TRBD2 matches at 12 bases. Germline V gives CDR1 SGHTA, CDR2 FQGNSA. CDR3 length: 18 residues. The ends lost 5 bases at V and 8 bases at J; junction bases unmatched: 16.

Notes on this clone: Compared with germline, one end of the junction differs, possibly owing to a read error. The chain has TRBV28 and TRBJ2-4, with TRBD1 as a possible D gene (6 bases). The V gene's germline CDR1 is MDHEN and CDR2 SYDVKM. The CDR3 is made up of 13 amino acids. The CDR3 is CASSSPNRDIVHF. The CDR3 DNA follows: TGTGCCAGCAGTTCCCCTAACCGGGACATAGTCCACTTC.

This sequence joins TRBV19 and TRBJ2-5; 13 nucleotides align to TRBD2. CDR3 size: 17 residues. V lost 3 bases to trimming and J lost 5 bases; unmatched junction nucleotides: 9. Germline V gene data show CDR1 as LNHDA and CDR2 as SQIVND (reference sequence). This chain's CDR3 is CASSIWRLAGGGETQYF. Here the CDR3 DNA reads TGTGCCAGTAGTATTTGGAGACTAGCGGGAGGAGGCGAGACCCAGTACTTC.

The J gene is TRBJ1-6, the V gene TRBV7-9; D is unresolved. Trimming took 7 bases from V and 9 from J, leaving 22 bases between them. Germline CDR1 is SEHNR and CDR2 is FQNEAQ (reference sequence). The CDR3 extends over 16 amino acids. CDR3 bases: TGTGCCAGCACCAACCGGGCAGGCGGGAATTCTTCACCCCTCCACTTT. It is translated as CASTNRAGGNSSPLHF.

DNA for the CDR3: TGTGCCAGCAGTCTTACACAGGGAAACTATGGCTACACCTTC. Translation gives CASSLTQGNYGYTF. The chain carries TRBV6-5 and TRBJ1-2, with TRBD1 as a possible D gene (6 bases). CDR3 size: 14 residues. V was clipped by 5 bases and J by 2 bases, with 12 bases between them. Per the germline V gene, CDR1 is MNHEY and CDR2 is SVGAGI.

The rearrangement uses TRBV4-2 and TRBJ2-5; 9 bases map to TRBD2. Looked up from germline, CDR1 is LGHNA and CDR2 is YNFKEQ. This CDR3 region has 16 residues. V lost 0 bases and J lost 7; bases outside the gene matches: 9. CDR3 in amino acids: CASSQEAASGTATQYF. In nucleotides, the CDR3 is TGTGCCAGCAGCCAAGAAGCGGCTAGCGGGACCGCGACCCAGTACTTC.

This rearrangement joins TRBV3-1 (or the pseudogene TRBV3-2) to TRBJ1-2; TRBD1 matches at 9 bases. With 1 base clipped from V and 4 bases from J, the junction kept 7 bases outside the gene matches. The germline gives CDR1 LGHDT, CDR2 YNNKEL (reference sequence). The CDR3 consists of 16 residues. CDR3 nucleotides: TGTGCCAGCAGCCAAGGAGCGGGGGACAGGGCCTATGGCTACACCTTC. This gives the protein CASSQGAGDRAYGYTF.